This passage covers 21 T cell receptor beta chains from one sample sequenced in a study of cytomegalovirus exposure and HLA in healthy donors. The PCR ran on 60 Vbeta and 13 Jbeta primers. Profiling relied on immunoSEQ multiplex PCR, and the TCRdb table lists in-frame clones only, not all of them. The sample includes about 90,000 clones, 55% to 85% seen only once; the top ten take 16%. Sequences were obtained from PBMCs. The receptors originated from a woman aged 18-29 years in good health and CMV-seropositive.

The J gene is TRBJ2-3, the V gene TRBV4-1, with D hard to call. This CDR3 is built from 11 residues. Trimming pared 1 base from V and 11 bases from J, leaving 7 bases between. Germline CDR1 reads MGHRA; CDR2 reads YSYEKL. In DNA, the CDR3 is TGCGCCAGCAGCCAAGGGCCTCTGCAGTATTTT. It encodes CASSQGPLQYF.

The chain carries TRBV2 and TRBJ1-2; 7 bases line up with TRBD1. V was clipped by 5 bases and J by 1 base; unmatched bases: 10. This CDR3 spans 16 amino acids. Per germline, CDR1 SNHLY and CDR2 FYNNEI. The CDR3 loop reads CASSIPPTGLNYGYTF. The CDR3 DNA reads as TGTGCCAGCAGTATCCCCCCGACAGGGCTTAACTATGGCTACACCTTC.

This chain uses TRBV2 with TRBJ2-6; a possible D gene is TRBD2 (6 bases). V was trimmed by 4 bases and J by 1 base, leaving 17 bases between them. CDR3 length: 18 amino acids. Germline V gene sequence: CDR1 SNHLY, CDR2 FYNNEI. This chain's CDR3 is CASSVEGPNSSGANVLTF. The CDR3 DNA reads TGTGCCAGCAGTGTGGAGGGTCCGAATTCTTCTGGGGCCAACGTCCTGACTTTC.

This chain uses TRBV21-1 with TRBJ1-2; TRBD1, the table's D call, was not compared with the DNA. TRBV21-1 is a pseudogene locus. The CDR3 sequence is 15 residues long. Written as DNA, the CDR3 is TGTGCCAGCAGCGCTCGGGACAGGGGGCACGATGGCTACACCTTC. Its protein product is CASSARDRGHDGYTF.

The J gene is TRBJ1-1, the V gene TRBV10-3; tentatively, D is TRBD1 (6 bases). Germline V gives CDR1 ENHRY, CDR2 SYGVKD. There are 14 residues in the CDR3. With 4 bases removed from V and 3 bases from J, the gap between germline ends came to 12 bases. The chain's CDR3 is CAISGGGRDTEAFF. For the CDR3, the DNA is TGTGCCATCAGTGGAGGGGGAAGGGACACTGAAGCTTTCTTT.

V is TRBV18 and J is TRBJ2-2; 7 bases align to TRBD1. The junction had 2 bases not matched to a gene; V was cut back by 0 bases and J by 1 base. Germline V gene lookup returns CDR1 KGHSH and CDR2 LQKENI. There are 16 residues in the CDR3. The CDR3 is CASSPPGQLNTGELFF. The CDR3 DNA reads as TGTGCCAGCTCACCACCGGGACAGCTGAACACCGGGGAGCTGTTTTTT. Filled out from reference TRBV18 and TRBJ2-2, the complete variable domain reads NAGVMQNPRHLVRRRGQEARLRCSPMKGHSHVYWYRQLPEEGLKFMVYLQKENIIDESGMPKERFSAEFPKEGPSILRIQQVVRGDSAAYFCASSPPGQLNTGELFFGEGSRLTVL.

The genes are TRBV6-6 and TRBJ1-6; TRBD1 matches at 8 bases. The germline gives CDR1 MNHNY, CDR2 SVGAGI (reference sequence). CDR3 size: 16 residues. Trimming cost V 2 bases and J 6 bases; bases outside gene matches: 6. CDR3 sequence reads: CASSYGQGPLNSPLHF. DNA of the CDR3: TGTGCCAGCAGTTACGGACAGGGCCCACTTAATTCACCCCTCCACTTT.

The J gene is TRBJ2-2, the V gene TRBV7-2; perhaps TRBD2 as D (7 bases). The V gene's germline CDR1 is SGHTA and CDR2 FQGNSA. CDR3 length: 16 residues. V was cut by 2 bases and J by 6 bases, with 16 bases left in between. For the CDR3, the DNA is TGTGCCAGCAGCTTACTGGGCGGGGGCGTATCCGGGGAGCTGTTTTTT. Its translation: CASSLLGGGVSGELFF.

This chain uses TRBV19 with TRBJ2-1; 10 bases align to TRBD2. The CDR3 consists of 16 residues. Germline CDR1 LNHDA, CDR2 SQIVND (reference sequence). The ends lost 4 bases at V and 4 bases at J; junction bases unmatched: 7. The CDR3 DNA is TGTGCCAGTAGTAAGGGTTTTAGCGGGAGGTACAATGAGCAGTTCTTC. This gives the protein CASSKGFSGRYNEQFF.

Turning to this clone: Compared with germline, one end of the junction differs, possibly owing to a read error. Other DNA sequences in this specimen translate into the identical CDR3. The CDR3 loop reads CASSLGQGALVRNEQYF. Written as DNA, the CDR3 is TGTGCCAGCAGCTTGGGACAGGGGGCCTTAGTAAGAAACGAGCAGTACTTC. The chain couples TRBV5-1 to TRBJ2-7; TRBD1 matches 12 bases. Germline loops: CDR1 SGHRS, CDR2 YFSETQ. There are 17 residues in the CDR3.

J is TRBJ2-3 and V is TRBV5-1; TRBD2 aligns across 11 bases. Germline loops: CDR1 SGHRS, CDR2 YFSETQ. The V segment lost 4 bases and the J segment 5 bases; nucleotides outside the gene matches: 6. The CDR3 runs to 15 residues. The CDR3 loop is CASSRSGGAGDTQYF. Here the CDR3 DNA reads TGCGCCAGCAGCCGTAGCGGGGGGGCAGGAGATACGCAGTATTTT.

This clone was found once. The V gene is TRBV5-6, the J gene TRBJ2-3, with TRBD2 as a possible D gene (5 bases). V shed 3 bases and J shed 1 base, with 12 bases lying between them. Germline V gene data show CDR1 as SGHDT and CDR2 as YYEEEE. CDR3 length: 15 amino acids. The CDR3 DNA is TGTGCCAGCAGCTCTCGACTAAAAGGCACAGATACGCAGTATTTT. Amino acid sequence: CASSSRLKGTDTQYF.

The gene calls are TRBV5-4 and TRBJ2-1; TRBD2 matches 7 bases. The CDR3 consists of 15 residues. Trimming took 4 bases from V and 7 from J; bases not matched to a gene: 11. The V gene's germline CDR1 is SGHNT and CDR2 YYREEE (reference sequence). CDR3: CASSPRRGRPNEQFF. In DNA, the CDR3 is TGTGCCAGCAGCCCCAGGCGGGGGAGGCCAAATGAGCAGTTCTTC.

This clone was detected only once. The chain uses TRBV9 and TRBJ1-2, with D tentatively TRBD1 (6 bases). Germline CDR1 and CDR2: SGDLS and YYNGEE. CDR3 size: 15 residues. Trimming removed 1 base from V and 4 bases from J, with 14 bases in between. The CDR3 sequence: CASSVIPTGGYGYTF. Here the CDR3 DNA reads TGTGCCAGCAGCGTAATCCCGACAGGCGGCTATGGCTACACCTTC.

The rearrangement uses TRBV6-1 and TRBJ2-3; a weak D match, TRBD1 (5 bases). CDR3 length: 15 residues. The ends were cut back, 2 bases at V and 3 bases at J, with 12 bases in the middle. CDR1 is MNHNS, CDR2 SASEGT, per germline. CDR3 nucleotides: TGTGCCAGCAGTGAACAGCAGGGTGGTACAGATACGCAGTATTTT. As protein: CASSEQQGGTDTQYF.

This clone was detected only once. The chain employs TRBV4-3 and TRBJ2-5; unclear D gene. Gene TRBJ2-7 matches the end of the DNA better, so the J call may be wrong. CDR3 length equals 15 residues. CDR1 is LGHNA, CDR2 YSLEER, per germline. The CDR3 loop reads CASSQDYPETYEQYF. The DNA for the CDR3 is TGCGCCAGCAGCCAAGATTATCCGGAGACCTACGAGCAGTACTTC.

The chain couples TRBV9 to TRBJ2-3; 12 nucleotides line up with TRBD2. From germline, CDR1 is SGDLS and CDR2 YYNGEE. This CDR3 is 15 amino acids long. V lost 3 bases and J lost 10; bases outside the gene matches: 9. In DNA, the CDR3 is TGTGCCAGCAGCGGACTAGCGGGGGCACTCCCACCGCAGTATTTT. Protein: CASSGLAGALPPQYF.

The chain is built from TRBV15 and TRBJ2-5, with D possibly matching TRBD1 (5 bases). The germline CDR1 and CDR2 sequences are LNHNV and YYDKDF (reference sequence). V was pared by 1 base and J by 5 bases, with 11 bases between. This CDR3 region has 14 residues. The CDR3 loop is CATSRAGYQETQYF. CDR3 DNA: TGTGCCACCAGCAGAGCAGGGTATCAGGAGACCCAGTACTTC.

The gene calls are TRBV6-6 and TRBJ2-7, with 7 bases that match TRBD2. Germline V gives CDR1 MNHNY, CDR2 SVGAGI (reference sequence). This CDR3 is 12 amino acids long. CDR3: CAGGRTSYEQYF. The CDR3 region has the DNA TGTGCAGGCGGGAGAACGTCCTACGAGCAGTACTTC.

This clone was observed a single time. V and J are TRBV7-2 and TRBJ1-1, with D uncertain. Germline V CDR1 and CDR2: SGHTA, FQGNSA. The CDR3 is made up of 14 amino acids. Trimming stripped 5 bases from V and 0 bases from J, with 10 bases between. The CDR3 is CASSPGLLNTEAFF. DNA of the CDR3: TGTGCCAGCAGCCCCGGACTTCTGAACACTGAAGCTTTCTTT.

This chain uses TRBV4-1 with TRBJ2-6; 9 bases line up with TRBD2. Germline CDR1 MGHRA, CDR2 YSYEKL. The CDR3 has 19 amino acids. V gave up 4 bases and J gave up 0 bases; unmatched junction bases: 10. CDR3 region: CASSLPAGGSNSGANVLTF. Written as DNA, the CDR3 is TGCGCCAGCAGCCTCCCAGCGGGGGGTTCTAACTCTGGGGCCAACGTCCTGACTTTC.